The clone carrying this T cell receptor (beta chain) appeared many times. Antigen specificity is unknown. Unique molecular identifiers were attached to individual cDNA molecules. TCRdb fed the 5' RACE reads into MiXCR, producing one record per CDR3 protein. The table records 60,000 to 90,000 distinct CDR3 sequences, 15% to 20% of them present only once. CDR1 is SGHVS and CDR2 is FQNEAQ in the germline V gene. V gave up 5 bases and J gave up 3 bases; unmatched junction bases: 13. The CDR3 consists of 17 residues. This sample is drawn from a study of early T cells in non-severe SARS-CoV-2 infection. Overall study: The authors sequenced bulk RNA from unsorted whole blood, leaving chains unpaired. Findings of the study overall: Lookups in VDJdb leaned toward anti-spike CD8 responses and missed private and CD4 specificities.

The specimen was whole blood. This TCR derives from an adult who was a healthcare worker with PCR-confirmed SARS-CoV-2 infection or an uninfected control (not recorded which). The J gene is TRBJ2-3, the V gene TRBV7-8, with 8 bases matching TRBD2. CDR3 region: CASSALFVAGGTDTQYF. For the CDR3, the DNA is TGTGCCAGCAGCGCCCTCTTTGTGGCGGGGGGAACAGATACGCAGTATTTT.